This record covers a single T cell receptor beta chain. What it recognizes is unknown. This sample was taken from a study of cytomegalovirus exposure and HLA in healthy donors. Study outcomes and limitations: Three CMV-associated chains proved CMV antigen-specific in vitro. There were several of the most significant clusters that appeared linked to common viral pathogens in a later analysis. The authors later found TCR association rates varying by HLA locus, with DRB1 most and HLA-C fewest.

CDR3 length: 14 amino acids. The germline V gene encodes CDR1 MNHEY and CDR2 SMNVEV (reference sequence). V lost 5 bases and J lost 7, with 17 bases in between. The PCR employed 60 Vbeta primers together with 13 Jbeta primers. Only in-frame clones appear in the TCRdb table, and some are missing; sequencing was by immunoSEQ multiplex PCR. The sample consists of roughly 99,000 clones, under 85% of them appearing once. The V and J genes are TRBV27 and TRBJ1-1; maybe TRBD1 (6 bases). The sequencing input was PBMCs. The receptor comes from a male donor in good health and CMV-seronegative. The CDR3 loop reads CASSPDRTVIEAFF. The CDR3, as DNA: TGTGCCAGCAGTCCCGACAGGACGGTTATTGAAGCTTTCTTT.